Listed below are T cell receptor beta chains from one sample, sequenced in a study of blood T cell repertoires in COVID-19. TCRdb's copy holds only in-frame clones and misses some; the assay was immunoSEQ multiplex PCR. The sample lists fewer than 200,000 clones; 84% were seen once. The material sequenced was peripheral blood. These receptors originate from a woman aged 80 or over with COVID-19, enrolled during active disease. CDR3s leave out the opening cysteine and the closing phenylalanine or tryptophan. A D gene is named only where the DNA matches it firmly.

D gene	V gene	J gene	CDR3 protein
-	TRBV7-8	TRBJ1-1	ATGRGYTEAF
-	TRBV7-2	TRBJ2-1	ASSFRRERNEQF
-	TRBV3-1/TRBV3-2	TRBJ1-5	ASSSGQPFRSPQH
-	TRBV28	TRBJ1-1	ASAPGTEAF
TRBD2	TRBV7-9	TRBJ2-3	ASSLGLAGAPADTQY
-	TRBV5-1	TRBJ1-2	ASRLRAGVNYGYT
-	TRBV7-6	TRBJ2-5	ASRQLGLETQY
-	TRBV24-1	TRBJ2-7	ATSDWGREQY
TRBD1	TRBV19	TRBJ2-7	ASRRGTGNYEQY
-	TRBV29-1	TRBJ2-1	SVESGSAYNEQF
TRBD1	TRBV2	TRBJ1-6	ASSEAGQGNSPLH
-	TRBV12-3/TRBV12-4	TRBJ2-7	ASSRILQGQY
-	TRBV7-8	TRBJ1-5	ASSFSGIHSNQPQH
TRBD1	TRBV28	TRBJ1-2	ASSTQGRENYGYT
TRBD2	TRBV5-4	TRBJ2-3	ASSRIAGTLTDTQY
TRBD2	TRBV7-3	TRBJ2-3	ASSLREGRTDTQY
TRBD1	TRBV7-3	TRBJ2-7	ASSIGTGYEQY
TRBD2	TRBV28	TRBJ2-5	ASSRLAGGGETQY
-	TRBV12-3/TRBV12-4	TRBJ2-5	ASSPIVQETQY
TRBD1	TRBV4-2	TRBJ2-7	ASSQQWGTGSGNEQY
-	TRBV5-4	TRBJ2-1	ASSLDPAGNEQF
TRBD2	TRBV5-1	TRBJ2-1	ASSLGPGLAGRGNEQF
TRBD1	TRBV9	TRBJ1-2	ASTPSTGDYGYT
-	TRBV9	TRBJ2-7	ASTPGAVSYEQY
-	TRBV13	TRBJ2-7	ASSFWRGSSYEQY
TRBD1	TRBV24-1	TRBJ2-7	ATSELMTGTYEQY
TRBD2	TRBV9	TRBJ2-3	ASSVLSGVTDTQY
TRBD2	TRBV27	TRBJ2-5	ASSFPRVGGRMRRETQY
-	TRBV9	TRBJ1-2	ASSVELYGGRDGYT
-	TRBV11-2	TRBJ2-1	ASSFEARESEQF
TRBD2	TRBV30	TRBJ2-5	AWSVGIDWGGETQY
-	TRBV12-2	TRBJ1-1	ASRLARRGRDTEAF
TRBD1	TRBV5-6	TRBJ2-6	ASSPSPGQGGSGANVLT
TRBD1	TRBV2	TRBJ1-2	ASSIDRVGTGSYGYT
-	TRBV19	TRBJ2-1	ASSIVQANYNEQF
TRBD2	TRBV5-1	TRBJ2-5	ASTRGLAGGQQETQY
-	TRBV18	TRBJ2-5	ASSPLPRKAARETQY
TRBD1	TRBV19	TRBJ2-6	ATRPGTGGSGANVLT
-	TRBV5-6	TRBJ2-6	ASSQRSGANVLT
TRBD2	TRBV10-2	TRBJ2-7	ASSEWYGTSGSYEQY
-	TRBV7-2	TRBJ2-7	ASSLGNSYEQY
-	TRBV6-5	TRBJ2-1	ASSTGPNEQF
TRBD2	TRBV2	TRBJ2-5	ASSEGVAGVGTQY
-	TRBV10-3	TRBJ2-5	AISAGTGKVGREGVETQY
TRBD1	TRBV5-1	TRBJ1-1	ASSRTGQTEAF
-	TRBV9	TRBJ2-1	ASSVDSGSYNEQF
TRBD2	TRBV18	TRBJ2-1	ASSRSASGSSNYNEQF
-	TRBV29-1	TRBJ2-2	SVGGLTGELF
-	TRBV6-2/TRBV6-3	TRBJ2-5	ASSYSLGGGQETQY
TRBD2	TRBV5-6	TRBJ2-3	ASSRTSGTDTQY
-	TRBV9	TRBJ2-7	ASSVGAGHSYEQY
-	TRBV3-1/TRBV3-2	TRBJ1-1	ASSRSRTENTEAF
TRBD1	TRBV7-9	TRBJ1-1	ASSLGTGNTEAF